This T cell receptor (beta chain) was found in a study of identical twins. Study-wide findings and caveats: Out-of-frame alpha sequences common to twins exhibited an excess of low generation probability. Excess twin sharing in beta out-of-frame sequences was weaker.

This clonotype has a count of ten or more. The antigen remains unidentified. In TCRdb, the 5' RACE reads were re-called with MiXCR into one record per CDR3 protein. The repertoire includes approximately 630,000 distinct CDR3 sequences, about 7% of them detected once, and approximately 1.5% sits in the top ten. These data were also filed under a second study, of yellow fever vaccine responses in identical twins.

The material sequenced was PBMCs. This receptor was taken from a woman between 18 and 29 years old in good health.

This CDR3 reads CASSQDRLAGPEQYF. The CDR3 DNA sequence: TGTGCCAGCAGCCAAGATAGACTAGCGGGACCCGAGCAGTACTTC. J is TRBJ2-7 and V is TRBV4-2, with TRBD2 identical over 11 bases. With V trimmed by 0 bases and J by 6 bases, 4 bases remained unmatched. The CDR3 spans 15 residues. Germline CDR1 and CDR2: LGHNA and YNFKEQ.